This paragraph reports one T cell receptor (beta chain). Its specificity is not known. Germline CDR1 and CDR2: SGHDT and YYEEEE. V was pared by 1 base and J by 0 bases, with 8 bases between. This CDR3 is built from 15 residues. The data derive from a study of siplizumab effects on memory and regulatory T cells. Findings and limits, study-wide: Proliferating clones, CD4+ or CD8+, lacked an assignable naive or memory phenotype in roughly 80-96% of cases. Unstimulated subsets were the mapping target of only a minor fraction of alloreactive clones. Memory T cells appeared less diverse than naive cells, which seemed to contribute substantially to alloresponse. In the presence of siplizumab, alloreactive sequences traceable to unstimulated CD4+ memory cells were significantly reduced.

TCRdb's copy holds only in-frame clones and misses some; the assay was immunoSEQ multiplex PCR. The table lists 95,000 to 100,000 clones, approximately 91% of them singletons. The origin of this receptor is a human donor in good health. The chain employs TRBV5-6 and TRBJ1-5; D uncertain. Sequenced material: non-Treg CD4+ T cells sorted from blood. The CDR3: CASSLSGYSNQPQHF. CDR3 sequence (DNA): TGTGCCAGCAGCTTGTCTGGGTATAGCAATCAGCCCCAGCATTTT. Variable domain in full (rest from reference TRBV5-6 and TRBJ1-5): DAGVTQSPTHLIKTRGQQVTLRCSPKSGHDTVSWYQQALGQGPQFIFQYYEEEERQRGNFPDRFSGHQFPNYSSELNVNALLLGDSALYLCASSLSGYSNQPQHFGDGTRLSIL.